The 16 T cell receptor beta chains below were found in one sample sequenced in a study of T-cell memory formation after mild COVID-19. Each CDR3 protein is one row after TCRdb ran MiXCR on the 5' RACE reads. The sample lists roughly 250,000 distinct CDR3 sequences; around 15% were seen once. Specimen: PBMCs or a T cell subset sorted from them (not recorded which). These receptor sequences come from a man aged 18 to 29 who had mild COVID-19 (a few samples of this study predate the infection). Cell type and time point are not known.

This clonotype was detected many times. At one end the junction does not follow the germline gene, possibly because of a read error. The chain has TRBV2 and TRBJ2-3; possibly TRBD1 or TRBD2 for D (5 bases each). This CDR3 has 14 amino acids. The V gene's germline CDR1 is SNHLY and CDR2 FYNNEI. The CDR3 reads CASSRDGSTDTQYF. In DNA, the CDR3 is TGCGCCAGCAGCCGGGACGGAAGCACAGATACGCAGTATTTT.

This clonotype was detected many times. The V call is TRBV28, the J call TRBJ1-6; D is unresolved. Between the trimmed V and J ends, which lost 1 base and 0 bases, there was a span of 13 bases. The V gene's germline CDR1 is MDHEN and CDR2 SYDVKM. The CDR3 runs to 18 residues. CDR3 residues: CASSLSRFLSSYNSPLHF. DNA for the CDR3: TGTGCCAGCAGTTTATCCCGGTTTCTGAGCTCCTATAATTCACCCCTCCACTTT.

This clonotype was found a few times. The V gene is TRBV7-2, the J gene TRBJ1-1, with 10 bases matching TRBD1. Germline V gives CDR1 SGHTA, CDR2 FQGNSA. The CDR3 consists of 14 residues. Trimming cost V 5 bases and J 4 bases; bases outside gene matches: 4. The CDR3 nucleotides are TGTGCCAGCAGCCCGACAGGGGGCGGCACTGAAGCTTTCTTT. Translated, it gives CASSPTGGGTEAFF.

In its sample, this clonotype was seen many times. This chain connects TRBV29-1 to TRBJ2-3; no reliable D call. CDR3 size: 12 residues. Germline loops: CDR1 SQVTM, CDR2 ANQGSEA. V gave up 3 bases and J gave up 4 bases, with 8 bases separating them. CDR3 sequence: CSVDVAADTQYF. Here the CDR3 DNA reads TGCAGCGTTGACGTAGCTGCAGATACGCAGTATTTT.

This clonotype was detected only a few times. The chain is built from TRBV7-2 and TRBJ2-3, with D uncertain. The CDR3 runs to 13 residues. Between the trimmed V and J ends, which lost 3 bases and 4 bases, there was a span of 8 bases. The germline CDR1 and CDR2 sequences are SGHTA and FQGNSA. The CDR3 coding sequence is TGTGCCAGCAGCTTCTCTAGAGCAGATACGCAGTATTTT. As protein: CASSFSRADTQYF.

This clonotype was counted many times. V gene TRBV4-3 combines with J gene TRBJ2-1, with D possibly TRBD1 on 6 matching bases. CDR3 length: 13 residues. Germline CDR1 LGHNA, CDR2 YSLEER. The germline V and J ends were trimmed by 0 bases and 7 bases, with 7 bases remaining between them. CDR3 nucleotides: TGCGCCAGCAGCCAAGAAACAGGGAATGAGCAGTTCTTC. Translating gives CASSQETGNEQFF.

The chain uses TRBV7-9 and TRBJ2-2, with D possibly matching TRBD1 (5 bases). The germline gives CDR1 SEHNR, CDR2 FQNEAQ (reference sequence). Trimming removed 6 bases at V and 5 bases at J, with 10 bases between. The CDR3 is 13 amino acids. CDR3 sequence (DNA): TGTGCCAGCAGGACAGCGAGGACCGGGGAGCTGTTTTTT. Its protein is CASRTARTGELFF.

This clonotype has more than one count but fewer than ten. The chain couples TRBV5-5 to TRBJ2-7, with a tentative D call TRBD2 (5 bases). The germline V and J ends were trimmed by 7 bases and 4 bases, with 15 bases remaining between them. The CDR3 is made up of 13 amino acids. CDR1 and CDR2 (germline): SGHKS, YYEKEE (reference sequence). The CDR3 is CASQPGGRYEQYV. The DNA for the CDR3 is TGTGCCAGCCAACCCGGCGGGCGGTACGAGCAGTACGTC.

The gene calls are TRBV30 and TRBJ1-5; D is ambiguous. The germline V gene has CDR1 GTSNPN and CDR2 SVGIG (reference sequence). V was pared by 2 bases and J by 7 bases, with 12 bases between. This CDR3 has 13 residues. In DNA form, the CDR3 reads TGTGCCTGGAGTTCTGCGAGGAACCAGCCCCAGCATTTT. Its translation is CAWSSARNQPQHF.

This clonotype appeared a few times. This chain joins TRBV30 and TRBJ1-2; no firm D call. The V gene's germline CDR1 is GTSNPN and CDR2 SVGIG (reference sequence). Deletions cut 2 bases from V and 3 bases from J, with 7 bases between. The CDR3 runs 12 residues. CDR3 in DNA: TGTGCCTGGAGTCAAGTAGACTATGGCTACACCTTC. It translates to CAWSQVDYGYTF.

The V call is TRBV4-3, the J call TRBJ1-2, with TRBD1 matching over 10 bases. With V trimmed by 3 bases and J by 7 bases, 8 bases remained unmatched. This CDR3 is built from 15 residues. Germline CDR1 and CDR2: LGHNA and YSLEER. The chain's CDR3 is CASSQEQTGGFGYTF. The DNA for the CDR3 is TGCGCCAGCAGCCAGGAGCAGACAGGGGGCTTTGGCTACACCTTC.

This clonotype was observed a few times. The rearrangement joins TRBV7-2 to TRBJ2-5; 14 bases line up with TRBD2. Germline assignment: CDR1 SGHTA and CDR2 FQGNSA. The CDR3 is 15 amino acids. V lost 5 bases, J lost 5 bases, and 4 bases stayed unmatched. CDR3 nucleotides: TGTGCCAGCAGCCAGACTAGCGGGGGGGCTGAGACCCAGTACTTC. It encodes CASSQTSGGAETQYF.

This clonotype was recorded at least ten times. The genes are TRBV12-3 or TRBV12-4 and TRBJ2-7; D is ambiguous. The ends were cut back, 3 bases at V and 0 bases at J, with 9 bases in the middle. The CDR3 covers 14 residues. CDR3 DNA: TGTGCCAGCAGTTTGGGCGGAAGCTCCTACGAGCAGTACTTC. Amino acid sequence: CASSLGGSSYEQYF.

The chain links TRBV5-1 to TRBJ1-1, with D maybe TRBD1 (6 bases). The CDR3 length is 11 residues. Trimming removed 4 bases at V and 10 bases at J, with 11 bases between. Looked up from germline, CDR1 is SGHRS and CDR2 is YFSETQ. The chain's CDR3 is CASSMGQRAFF. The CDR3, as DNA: TGCGCCAGCAGCATGGGACAACGAGCTTTCTTT.

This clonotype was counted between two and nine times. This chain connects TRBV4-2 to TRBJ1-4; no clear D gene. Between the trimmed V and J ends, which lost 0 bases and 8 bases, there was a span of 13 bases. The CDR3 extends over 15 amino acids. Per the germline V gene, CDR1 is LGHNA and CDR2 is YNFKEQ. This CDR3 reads CASSQDYNRAEKLFF. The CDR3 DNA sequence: TGTGCCAGCAGCCAAGATTACAATCGAGCCGAAAAACTGTTTTTT.

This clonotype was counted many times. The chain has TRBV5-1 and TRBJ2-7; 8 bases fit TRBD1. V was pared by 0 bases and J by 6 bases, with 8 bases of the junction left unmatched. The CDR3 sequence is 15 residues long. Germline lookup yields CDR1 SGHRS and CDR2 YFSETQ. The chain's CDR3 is CASSLGGQGALEQYF. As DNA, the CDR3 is TGCGCCAGCAGCTTGGGGGGGCAGGGGGCCCTCGAGCAGTACTTC.